This T cell receptor beta chain was identified in a study of monozygotic twins with inflammatory bowel disease. CDR3 size: 11 residues. Germline assignment: CDR1 DFQATT and CDR2 SNEGSKA (reference sequence). Remarks on this clonotype: Antigen specificity is unknown.

TCRdb reanalyzed the 5' RACE reads and collapses them to one entry per CDR3 protein, without DNA. The ten most abundant clones cover approximately 1.6% of a sample with around 190,000 distinct CDR3 sequences. Notes on the study in general: Clonotypes shared with others were fewer in IBD patients than in healthy twins, especially with disease activity. The existence of one strong signal or clonotype linked to IBD lacked support.

The receptor comes from a human donor with ulcerative colitis or Crohn's disease, or a healthy co-twin of an affected twin (not recorded which). The chain is built from TRBV20-1 and TRBJ1-2; with no DNA, the TCRdb D assignment of TRBD1 cannot be verified. Sequenced input: blood. The CDR3 spells CSAPDNPGYTF.